One T cell receptor beta chain is described in this entry. The sample comes from a study of blood T cell repertoires in COVID-19. Data came from immunoSEQ multiplex PCR; TCRdb stores just in-frame clones and leaves some out. The sample includes 450,000 or so clones, 85% to 90% seen only once; the top ten take 0.75% to 0.85%. Germline lookup yields CDR1 SNHLY and CDR2 FYNNEI. Losses at the gene ends were 7 bases for V and 2 bases for J; bases not matched to a gene: 7. This CDR3 has 14 amino acids. This chain links TRBV2 with TRBJ2-7; 8 bases are a match to TRBD2. This TCR was recovered from a man between 18 and 29 years old with COVID-19, enrolled during active disease. The sequenced sample consisted of peripheral blood. The CDR3 spells CASNLRGLAYEQYF. CDR3 DNA sequence: TGTGCCAGCAACCTTAGGGGACTAGCCTACGAGCAGTACTTC. The whole variable domain, filled in from reference TRBV2 and TRBJ2-7, reads EPEVTQTPSHQVTQMGQEVILRCVPISNHLYFYWYRQILGQKVEFLVSFYNNEISEKSEIFDDQFSVERPDGSNFTLKIRSTKLEDSAMYFCASNLRGLAYEQYFGPGTRLTVT.